These 15 T cell receptor beta chains came from one sample sequenced in a study of blood T cell repertoires in COVID-19. The protocol was immunoSEQ multiplex PCR, while the TCRdb copy is restricted to in-frame clones and leaves out a portion. The data show 95,000 to 110,000 clones, with approximately 87% seen just once and about an eighth held by the top ten. The sequenced material came from peripheral blood. These TCRs come from a human donor in a cohort sampled during active or convalescent COVID-19.

This chain links TRBV5-1 with TRBJ2-7, with D perhaps TRBD1 (5 bases). Trimming left V 4 bases short and J 7 bases short, with 15 bases between. The V gene's germline CDR1 is SGHRS and CDR2 YFSETQ. This CDR3 region has 13 residues. CDR3 DNA: TGCGCCAGCAGCCCCCGTAGCCCAGGGGAGCAGTACTTC. Amino acids: CASSPRSPGEQYF.

This clone was observed once. V is TRBV10-2 and J is TRBJ1-1, with TRBD1 matching over 10 bases. CDR1 is WSHSY and CDR2 is SAAADI in the germline V gene. The CDR3 is made up of 17 amino acids. Trimming at V came to 0 bases and at J to 6 bases, leaving 10 bases not matched to a gene. For the CDR3, the DNA is TGCGCCAGCAGTGAGTCCCCGACAGGGGGCTTGGTCGCTGAAGCTTTCTTT. It is translated as CASSESPTGGLVAEAFF.

This clone appeared a few times. This sequence joins TRBV18 and TRBJ1-1; 10 bases map to TRBD1. The germline V gene encodes CDR1 KGHSH and CDR2 LQKENI. The V gene end was trimmed by 3 bases and the J gene end by 6 bases; junction bases not matched to a gene: 4. CDR3 length equals 14 residues. CDR3 loop: CASSPGTGEAEAFF. CDR3 sequence (DNA): TGTGCCAGCTCACCCGGGACAGGGGAGGCTGAAGCTTTCTTT. Drawing the rest from reference TRBV18 and TRBJ1-1, the complete variable domain is NAGVMQNPRHLVRRRGQEARLRCSPMKGHSHVYWYRQLPEEGLKFMVYLQKENIIDESGMPKERFSAEFPKEGPSILRIQQVVRGDSAAYFCASSPGTGEAEAFFGQGTRLTVV.

The chain carries TRBV28 and TRBJ1-4; D not certain. The CDR3 runs 13 residues. Germline CDR1 and CDR2: MDHEN and SYDVKM. The ends were cut back, 3 bases at V and 6 bases at J, with 8 bases in the middle. CDR3 DNA: TGTGCCAGCAGTTTTTCGTCTTATGAAAAACTGTTTTTT. Translated: CASSFSSYEKLFF. Full variable domain (rest looked up from reference TRBV28 and TRBJ1-4): DVKVTQSSRYLVKRTGEKVFLECVQDMDHENMFWYRQDPGLGLRLIYFSYDVKMKEKGDIPEGYSVSREKKERFSLILESASTNQTSMYLCASSFSSYEKLFFGSGTQLSVL.

This chain joins TRBV2 and TRBJ2-2, with TRBD1 matching over 7 bases. The CDR3 length is 14 residues. The V gene end was trimmed by 11 bases and the J gene end by 0 bases; junction bases not matched to a gene: 6. Germline V gene lookup returns CDR1 SNHLY and CDR2 FYNNEI. The CDR3 protein is CAGKQGSNTGELFF. CDR3 nucleotides: TGTGCCGGAAAACAGGGGTCGAACACCGGGGAGCTGTTTTTT.

The chain has TRBV27 and TRBJ2-7, with 10 bases fitting TRBD2. J was trimmed by 5 bases and V by 4 bases; bases with no gene match: 11. This CDR3 is 16 amino acids long. Germline CDR1 reads MNHEY; CDR2 reads SMNVEV (reference sequence). The CDR3 loop is CASSWNRAGGYDEQYF. The CDR3 DNA reads as TGTGCCAGCAGTTGGAACAGAGCGGGAGGGTACGACGAGCAGTACTTC.

The V and J genes are TRBV19 and TRBJ1-3; a weak D match, TRBD1 (5 bases). V was pared by 6 bases and J by 1 base, with 7 bases between. The germline gives CDR1 LNHDA, CDR2 SQIVND (reference sequence). The CDR3 loop spans 13 amino acids. CDR3 DNA sequence: TGTGCCAGTAGGGGGACTTCTGGAAACACCATATATTTT. Its translation is CASRGTSGNTIYF.

This clone showed up just once. This sequence joins TRBV7-9 and TRBJ1-1; D is unclear. The CDR3 has 15 residues. Trimming stripped 0 bases from V and 2 bases from J, with 10 bases between. Germline CDR1 and CDR2: SEHNR and FQNEAQ (reference sequence). The CDR3 bases are TGTGCCAGCAGCTTAGCCGCAGTCCACAACACTGAAGCTTTCTTT. This sequence encodes CASSLAAVHNTEAFF.

This clone was counted between two and nine times. J is TRBJ1-4 and V is TRBV3-1 (or the pseudogene TRBV3-2); D is ambiguous. V was clipped by 4 bases and J by 6 bases, with 9 bases between them. Germline loops: CDR1 LGHDT, CDR2 YNNKEL (reference sequence). The CDR3 runs 13 residues. This chain's CDR3 is CASSPWQDEKLFF. In nucleotides, the CDR3 is TGTGCCAGCAGCCCCTGGCAGGATGAAAAACTGTTTTTT.

The V call is TRBV6-1, the J call TRBJ1-5; D gene unclear. Germline CDR1 and CDR2: MNHNS and SASEGT. This CDR3 region has 16 residues. The germline V and J ends were trimmed by 3 bases and 4 bases, with 16 bases remaining between them. The CDR3 bases are TGTGCCAGCAGTGATGGAGGCGGGAGAACTAATCAGCCCCAGCATTTT. Its translation: CASSDGGGRTNQPQHF.

V usage is TRBV30 and J usage is TRBJ1-5, with D unclear. CDR1 GTSNPN and CDR2 SVGIG come from the germline V gene (reference sequence). The CDR3 runs 15 residues. V was trimmed by 7 bases and J by 0 bases, leaving 16 bases between them. CDR3 in amino acids: CAFSLAPYSNQPQHF. The CDR3 nucleotides read TGTGCCTTTTCCCTGGCCCCTTATAGCAATCAGCCCCAGCATTTT.

This chain's CDR3 is CASSADRLGETQYF. Written as DNA, the CDR3 is TGTGCCAGCAGCGCGGACAGGCTTGGAGAGACCCAGTACTTC. V and J are TRBV7-2 and TRBJ2-5, with 7 positions matching TRBD1. The CDR3 contains 14 residues. With V trimmed by 5 bases and J by 4 bases, 7 bases remained unmatched. Germline V lookup: CDR1 SGHTA, CDR2 FQGNSA.

The chain links TRBV6-5 to TRBJ1-4; maybe TRBD1 (5 bases). This CDR3 is built from 16 residues. The germline CDR1 and CDR2 sequences are MNHEY and SVGAGI. Trimming cost V 0 bases and J 6 bases, with 14 bases left between them. The CDR3 bases are TGTGCCAGCAGTTACTCTACAGGCGCACGGGATGAAAAACTGTTTTTT. As protein: CASSYSTGARDEKLFF.

This chain links TRBV27 with TRBJ1-2, with TRBD1 identical over 7 bases. Germline-derived CDR1 and CDR2 are MNHEY and SMNVEV (reference sequence). The V gene end was trimmed by 6 bases and the J gene end by 5 bases; junction bases not matched to a gene: 9. The CDR3 is 14 residues long. This chain's CDR3 is CASSSNDRAYGYTF. CDR3 DNA: TGTGCCAGCAGCTCCAATGACAGGGCGTATGGCTACACCTTC.

This clone occurred a few times. The rearrangement joins TRBV6-2 or TRBV6-3 to TRBJ2-7; D is possibly TRBD1 (5 bases). Per the germline V gene, CDR1 is MNHEY and CDR2 is SVGEGT. V dropped 6 bases and J dropped 1 base, with 16 bases sitting between them. The CDR3 has 15 amino acids. CDR3: CASSVGGHGSYEQYF. The CDR3 DNA is TGTGCCAGCAGCGTGGGCGGACACGGATCCTACGAGCAGTACTTC.